Listed below are T cell receptor beta chains from one sample, sequenced in a study of response to subunit inactivated influenza vaccine. TCRdb called the RT-PCR reads again in MiXCR, with one record for every CDR3 protein. The sample lists about 830,000 distinct CDR3 sequences, roughly 18% seen once, with roughly 10% in the top ten. The input for sequencing was PBMCs from blood, taken roughly 5 days after vaccination. Every receptor here comes from a man aged 45-60 years who received an inactivated influenza vaccine. The CDR3 runs from the conserved cysteine through the conserved F or W. Each record gives: J gene, V gene, D gene, clone size, CDR3 DNA, CDR3 protein. The D gene is left open where the match is weak. A clone size is listed for some rows: how often the clone was seen (once, few, many), or a class if it is expanded.

TRBJ2-7	TRBV12-3/TRBV12-4	TRBD1	-	TGTGCCAGCAGTTTAGGATGGGGGGACAGGGTTACCTACGAGCAGTACTTC	CASSLGWGDRVTYEQYF
TRBJ2-7	TRBV7-2	-	many	TGTGCCAGCAGCTTTTCTGGACCTTACTACGAGCAGTACTTC	CASSFSGPYYEQYF
TRBJ2-3	TRBV20-1	-	-	TGCAGTGCTAGCGGGGGCCCGTATAGCACAGATACGCAGTATTTT	CSASGGPYSTDTQYF
TRBJ2-7	TRBV27	-	few	TGTGCCAGCAGCGACCCAGGGAGGTTCGAGCAGTACTTC	CASSDPGRFEQYF
TRBJ2-1	TRBV27	-	few	TGTGCCAGCAGTCCGGACAGTCGGGAGCAGTTCTTC	CASSPDSREQFF
TRBJ2-7	TRBV20-1	-	medium-sized	TGCAGTGCTGTCCGGGCCGGCTGGGGGGAGCAGTACTTC	CSAVRAGWGEQYF
TRBJ2-5	TRBV28	TRBD2	few	TGTGCCAGCAGTAGGGGACTAGCGGGAGAATTGGAGACCCAGTACTTC	CASSRGLAGELETQYF
TRBJ2-1	TRBV5-1	TRBD2	few	TGCGCCAGCAGCGACGGGACTAGCGGGAGATTTGAGCAGTTCTTC	CASSDGTSGRFEQFF
TRBJ2-3	TRBV10-3	TRBD1	few	TGTGCCATCAGGAGGACAGGGACATCTCCCACAATCACAGATACGCAGTATTTT	CAIRRTGTSPTITDTQYF
TRBJ2-3	TRBV12-3/TRBV12-4	-	-	TGTGCCAGCAGCCTCCGGGGGGCGGAGGGAGATACGCAGTATTTT	CASSLRGAEGDTQYF
TRBJ2-2	TRBV6-5	-	-	TGTGCCAGCAGTTACTCGGTCGGGGGGCCTAACACCGGGGAGCTGTTTTTT	CASSYSVGGPNTGELFF
TRBJ2-1	TRBV20-1	TRBD2	few	TGCAGTGCTAGAGTCGGGACTAGCGGGAATATAGGGTACAATGAGCAGTTCTTC	CSARVGTSGNIGYNEQFF
TRBJ2-7	TRBV2	TRBD2	-	TGTGCCAGCAGTATAGCGGGAAACTCCTACGAGCAGTACTTC	CASSIAGNSYEQYF
TRBJ2-7	TRBV6-5	-	few	TGTGCCAGCAGTTACGTCCAGGGCTCCTACGAGCAGTACTTC	CASSYVQGSYEQYF
TRBJ1-1	TRBV30	-	-	TGTGCCTGGAGTGTCCCTTCGTACCACGAGGGCACTGAAGCTTTCTTT	CAWSVPSYHEGTEAFF
TRBJ2-1	TRBV7-8	-	-	TGTGCCAGCAGCCCCAGCCGACAGGCCTCCCACAATGAGCAGTTCTTC	CASSPSRQASHNEQFF
TRBJ2-5	TRBV7-2	-	-	TGTGCCAGCAGCTTATTTGGTAGCCGGTTGGGAGAGACCCAGTACTTC	CASSLFGSRLGETQYF
TRBJ2-5	TRBV20-1	-	-	TGCAGTGCTAGAGTAACGGCGGAAGAGACCCAGTACTTC	CSARVTAEETQYF
TRBJ1-5	TRBV12-3/TRBV12-4	TRBD1	many	TGTGCCAGCAGTCTAGGGAGGACAGGGGGTAGCAATCAGCCCCAGCATTTT	CASSLGRTGGSNQPQHF
TRBJ2-1	TRBV29-1	-	-	TGCAGCGTCCCTCTGACTAGGGATGAGCAGTTCTTC	CSVPLTRDEQFF
TRBJ2-2	TRBV6-1	-	-	TGTGCCAGCAGCCGGGGGCATAGGGCCGGGGAGCTGTTTTTT	CASSRGHRAGELFF
TRBJ2-7	TRBV7-6	-	-	TGTGCCAGCAGGGGCACCCCCTCGGGGGAGCAGTACTTC	CASRGTPSGEQYF
TRBJ2-7	TRBV20-1	TRBD1	-	TGCAGTGCTATAGACAGGGGCCACTCCTACGAGCAGTACTTC	CSAIDRGHSYEQYF
TRBJ2-2	TRBV4-2	TRBD2	-	TGTGCCAGCAGCCAAGGGACTAGCGCCCACACCGGGGAGCTGTTTTTT	CASSQGTSAHTGELFF
TRBJ2-4	TRBV12-3/TRBV12-4	-	many	TGTGCCAGCAGTTCATCCAGGGTGGGCCCACAAAACATTCAGTACTTC	CASSSSRVGPQNIQYF
TRBJ1-1	TRBV20-1	-	few	TGCAGTGCTAGAGAGAACGGACTGAACACTGAAGCTTTCTTT	CSARENGLNTEAFF
TRBJ2-7	TRBV15	TRBD1	few	TGTGCCACCAGCAGAGGGGGACAGGGGGGAACCTACGAGCAGTACTTC	CATSRGGQGGTYEQYF
TRBJ2-1	TRBV20-1	TRBD2	few	TGCAGTGCTAGAGATCAGCGGGGGGAATACAATGAGCAGTTCTTC	CSARDQRGEYNEQFF
TRBJ2-2	TRBV12-3/TRBV12-4	-	-	TGTGCCAGCATCCAGGGTGGCGGGGAGCTGTTTTTT	CASIQGGGELFF
TRBJ1-5	TRBV28	-	few	TGTGCCAGCAGTCTTCCGGGAGGGAGCAATAGCAATCAGCCCCAGCATTTT	CASSLPGGSNSNQPQHF
TRBJ2-3	TRBV7-2	TRBD2	-	TGTGCCAGCAGCTTACGGGCTAGCGGGGGTAGCACAGATACGCAGTATTTT	CASSLRASGGSTDTQYF
TRBJ1-2	TRBV7-2	TRBD1	few	TGTGCCAGCAGCCCGGGACTGGGACAGGGGAACTATGGCTACACCTTC	CASSPGLGQGNYGYTF
TRBJ2-1	TRBV12-3/TRBV12-4	-	-	TGTGCCAGCAGTCCCCGGGACCTTGGGCACAATGAGCAGTTCTTC	CASSPRDLGHNEQFF
TRBJ2-3	TRBV20-1	-	few	TGCAGTGCTAGAGATCGGCCTGATACGCAGTATTTT	CSARDRPDTQYF
TRBJ2-2	TRBV20-1	-	many	TGCAGTGCTGAGGGGGGGGGCTTTAACACCGGGGAGCTGTTTTTT	CSAEGGGFNTGELFF
TRBJ1-1	TRBV20-1	-	-	TGCAGTGCCACCCGGACAGCTAACACTGAAGCTTTCTTT	CSATRTANTEAFF
TRBJ2-7	TRBV7-2	TRBD1	-	TGTGCCAGCAGCTTAGTGACAGGGGGCACGGCCGAGCAGTACTTC	CASSLVTGGTAEQYF
TRBJ1-2	TRBV20-1	-	-	TGCAGTGCTAGAGAGCCAGAGAACTATGGCTACACCTTC	CSAREPENYGYTF
TRBJ1-5	TRBV6-6	-	-	TGTGCCAGCAGTTACTCGGGACCTCAGCCCCAGCATTTT	CASSYSGPQPQHF
TRBJ1-1	TRBV20-1	-	-	TGCAGTGCGAAAACTTACCTTAGTGACACTGAAGCTTTCTTT	CSAKTYLSDTEAFF
TRBJ2-5	TRBV5-5	-	-	TGTGCCAGCAGCTTGATAGGGGAACAAGAGACCCAGTACTTC	CASSLIGEQETQYF
TRBJ2-7	TRBV6-2/TRBV6-3	-	-	TGTGCCAGCAGCAAGGGGAAGGGGAACGAGCAGTACTTC	CASSKGKGNEQYF
TRBJ1-6	TRBV20-1	-	-	TGCAGTGCTAGTGTCAGCAGTAATTCACCCCTCCACTTT	CSASVSSNSPLHF
TRBJ2-7	TRBV28	-	-	TGTGCCAGCAGTTTAATGAGACTCTACGAGCAGTACTTC	CASSLMRLYEQYF
TRBJ2-7	TRBV7-9	-	-	TGTGCCAGCAGCCGGCGGGCGGTGCAAGGGTTGTACTTC	CASSRRAVQGLYF
TRBJ1-1	TRBV4-2	-	many	TGTGCCAGCAGCCAAGCTAACAGGGAATACACTGAAGCTTTCTTT	CASSQANREYTEAFF
TRBJ2-5	TRBV29-1	-	many	TGCAGCGTTGATCGACAGGAAGAGACCCAGTACTTC	CSVDRQEETQYF
TRBJ2-2	TRBV5-1	-	-	TGCGCCATCAGCTTGCTCCAGGACGCATTCACCGGGGAGCTGTTTTTT	CAISLLQDAFTGELFF